Listed below are T cell receptor beta chains from one sample, sequenced in a study of control samples from healthy donors and cancer patients. Produced via immunoSEQ multiplex PCR; TCRdb's table is partial and in-frame only. The sample lists approximately 120,000 clones, about nine tenths occurring once. The sample was blood. These receptors were collected from a human donor in good health. The donor label of this sample is uncertain. CDR3s include the opening cysteine and the closing phenylalanine or tryptophan. Each record gives: J gene, clone size, D gene, V gene, CDR3 DNA, CDR3 protein. A D gene is named only where the DNA matches it firmly. For some rows the clone size is stated as once, few or many, or as a class when expanded; others skip it.

TRBJ1-1 - - TRBV5-6 TGTGCCAGCAGCCAGCAGGTCTGGGGCACTGAAGCTTTCTTT CASSQQVWGTEAFF
TRBJ2-2 - - TRBV11-2 TGTGCCAGCAGCTTAGAAGGTAACGAGGGACAACCTGACACCGGGGAGCTGTTTTTT CASSLEGNEGQPDTGELFF
TRBJ1-1 - - TRBV6-5 TGTGCCACGACAGAGAACACTGAAGCTTTCTTT CATTENTEAFF
TRBJ1-4 - - TRBV19 TGTGCCAGTAGTATTGGTAATCCCACAACTAATGAAAAACTGTTTTTT CASSIGNPTTNEKLFF
TRBJ1-1 - - TRBV5-1 TGCGCCAGCAGTCAAGGGTCGGTGAACACTGAAGCTTTCTTT CASSQGSVNTEAFF
TRBJ2-7 - TRBD2 TRBV6-1 TGTGCCAGCAGTGCTTGGGCCAGCGGGGGGACCTACGAGCAGTACTTC CASSAWASGGTYEQYF
TRBJ2-5 - - TRBV29-1 TGCAGCGTTGAAGATACCAGCCGTGAGACCCAGTACTTC CSVEDTSRETQYF
TRBJ1-3 - - TRBV27 TGTGCCAGCAGTTTAGGCCGAAGCTCTGGAAACACCATATATTTT CASSLGRSSGNTIYF
TRBJ2-3 - TRBD1 TRBV28 TGTGCCAGCCTGGACAGGGCGGCAGATACGCAGTATTTT CASLDRAADTQYF
TRBJ2-1 - TRBD1 TRBV5-1 TGCGCCAGCAGCTCCGGGACAGGGGACTACAATGAGCAGTTCTTC CASSSGTGDYNEQFF
TRBJ1-5 - TRBD1 TRBV27 TGTGCCAGCAGTTTCACAGGGGGGAGTCAGCCCCAGCATTTT CASSFTGGSQPQHF
TRBJ1-1 - - TRBV18 TGTGCCAGCTCACCACAAGGAGCTAACACTGAAGCTTTCTTT CASSPQGANTEAFF
TRBJ1-1 - - TRBV5-6 TGTGCCAGCAGCTTAGGGTACATGAACACTGAAGCTTTCTTT CASSLGYMNTEAFF
TRBJ1-5 few TRBD1 TRBV19 TGTGCCAGTAGCCCGGGACAGAAAAATCAGCCCCAGCATTTT CASSPGQKNQPQHF
TRBJ2-6 - - TRBV19 TGTGCCAGTACCCGGACGAGGATGGGGGCCAACGTCCTGACTTTC CASTRTRMGANVLTF
TRBJ1-2 - - TRBV14 TGTGCCAGCAGCCCTGGGGTGGATGGCTACACCTTC CASSPGVDGYTF
TRBJ1-2 - TRBD1 TRBV25-1 TGTGCCAGCAGTGTAAGACAGGGAGCTGTCGGGGGCTACACCTTC CASSVRQGAVGGYTF
TRBJ2-1 - TRBD2 TRBV6-5 TGTGCCAGCGCGTCTAGCGGGGGGGCCAATGAGCAGTTCTTC CASASSGGANEQFF
TRBJ1-6 - TRBD1 TRBV28 TGTGCCAGCAGCACAGGGGCCCCTTCACCCCTCCACTTT CASSTGAPSPLHF
TRBJ1-2 once TRBD1 TRBV2 TGTGCCAGCAGGGCGACAGGGGGCAGCTATGGCTACACCTTC CASRATGGSYGYTF
TRBJ2-5 - - TRBV20-1 TGCAGTGCTAGTTCGGGGGGCCGAGGCACCCAGTACTTC CSASSGGRGTQYF
TRBJ1-5 - - TRBV6-2/TRBV6-3 TGTGCCAGCAGTGGCAGGGTCGGGCCCCAGCATTTT CASSGRVGPQHF
TRBJ2-5 - TRBD2 TRBV6-5 TGTGCGACAAATAGCGGGGCAAAGACCCAGTACTTC CATNSGAKTQYF
TRBJ1-2 - TRBD1 TRBV7-2 TGTGCCAGCAGCCGTGGACAGGCCCCCAATGGCTACACCTTC CASSRGQAPNGYTF
TRBJ1-6 - - TRBV10-2 TGCGCCAGCAGTGAAGATGTTTGGGGGCCCTCACCCCTCCACTTT CASSEDVWGPSPLHF
TRBJ2-1 - TRBD2 TRBV18 TGTGCCAGCTCGGGCGGACTAGCGGGGGATCAGGGTGAGCAGTTCTTC CASSGGLAGDQGEQFF
TRBJ1-4 - TRBD1 TRBV28 TGTGCCAGCAGGTTGACAGGGGGGGGTGAAAAACTGTTTTTT CASRLTGGGEKLFF
TRBJ2-1 once TRBD2 TRBV5-6 TGTGCCAGCAGCCCCTTCGCGGGGGGGTACAATGAGCAGTTCTTC CASSPFAGGYNEQFF
TRBJ2-1 - TRBD2 TRBV5-5 TGTGCCAGCAGCCTCGCGGGAGGGGCTGTCTCCTACAATGAGCAGTTCTTC CASSLAGGAVSYNEQFF
TRBJ1-2 - - TRBV6-5 TGTGCCAGCAGTCGGGGTGGGGGTGACGGCTACACCTTC CASSRGGGDGYTF
TRBJ2-5 - TRBD2 TRBV2 TGTGCCAGCAGGAAGGGACTAGCGGGGGGAGGGGACCAAGAGACCCAGTACTTC CASRKGLAGGGDQETQYF
TRBJ1-6 - - TRBV12-3/TRBV12-4 TGTGCCAGCAGTTCGGGAAATTCACCCCTCCACTTT CASSSGNSPLHF
TRBJ1-6 - - TRBV4-2 TGTGCCAGCAGCCAAGGACGGGGTGATAATTCACCCCTCCACTTT CASSQGRGDNSPLHF
TRBJ2-7 - TRBD1 TRBV13 TGTGCCAGCAGCTTAGGTGGGACAGGGGTTTTATACGAGCAGTACTTC CASSLGGTGVLYEQYF
TRBJ1-5 once - TRBV21-1 TGTGCCAGCGGCCCTCAGGTGGTTTCTGTAAGAAATCAGCCCCAGCATTTT CASGPQVVSVRNQPQHF
TRBJ2-1 - - TRBV14 TGTGCCAGCAGCCAGCTCCGGGACATGACCTACAATGAGCAGTTCTTC CASSQLRDMTYNEQFF
TRBJ1-4 once - TRBV21-1 TGTCCGCAGCAAGGGTATGAAAAACTGTTTTTT CPQQGYEKLFF
TRBJ1-5 - - TRBV7-2 TGTGCCAGCAGCTTAGTTCTTCAAGGGTTAGGGCCCCAGCATTTT CASSLVLQGLGPQHF
TRBJ2-7 - - TRBV6-2/TRBV6-3 TGTGCCAGCAGTTACTCACTGCCTCCCTACGAGCAGTACTTC CASSYSLPPYEQYF
TRBJ2-2 - - TRBV6-2/TRBV6-3 TGTGCCAGCAGTTACTTTGGTTACACCGGGGAGCTGTTTTTT CASSYFGYTGELFF
TRBJ1-1 few - TRBV6-6 TGTGCCAGCAGTTACAACCTAATAAACACTGAAGCTTTCTTT CASSYNLINTEAFF